This TCR beta chain was observed in a study of tumor-infiltrating lymphocytes in localized non-small cell lung cancer. Background on the study: Several tumor histologies, both smoking statuses, and some post-neoadjuvant chemotherapy samples were included.

Profiling relied on immunoSEQ multiplex PCR, and the TCRdb table lists in-frame clones only, not all of them. The sample includes around 25,000 clones, nearly 70% of them seen just once. In the case of this clone: Its matching antigen is unknown.

Broader study findings: Each assay used a separate piece of the same tissue. Only some patients had TCR sequencing, depending on available tissue.

From germline, CDR1 is SGHTS and CDR2 YDEGEE. The V end was cut by 4 bases, the J end by 7 bases, with 11 bases between. The CDR3 has 12 amino acids. This receptor was taken from a human donor with non-small cell lung cancer. V is TRBV5-8 and J is TRBJ1-2; D gene ambiguous. The sample taken for sequencing was lung tumor tissue. The CDR3 spells CASSPQLLGYTF. The CDR3 nucleotides read TGTGCCAGCAGCCCGCAGCTGCTTGGCTACACCTTC.